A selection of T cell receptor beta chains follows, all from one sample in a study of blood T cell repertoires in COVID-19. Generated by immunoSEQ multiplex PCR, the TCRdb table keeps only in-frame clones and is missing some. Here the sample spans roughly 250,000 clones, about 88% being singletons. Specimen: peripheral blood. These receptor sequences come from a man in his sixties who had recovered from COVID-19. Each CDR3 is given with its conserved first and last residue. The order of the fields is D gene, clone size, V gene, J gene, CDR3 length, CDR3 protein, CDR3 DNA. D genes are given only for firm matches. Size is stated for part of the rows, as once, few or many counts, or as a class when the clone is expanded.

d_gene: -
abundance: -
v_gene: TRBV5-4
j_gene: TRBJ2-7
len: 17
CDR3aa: CASSLGTLKSMSYEQYF
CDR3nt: TGTGCCAGCAGCTTGGGGACATTGAAGTCAATGAGCTACGAGCAGTACTTC

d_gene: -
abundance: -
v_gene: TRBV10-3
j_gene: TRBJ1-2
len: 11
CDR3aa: CATLRGSGYTF
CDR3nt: TGTGCCACCCTTCGGGGATCTGGCTACACCTTC

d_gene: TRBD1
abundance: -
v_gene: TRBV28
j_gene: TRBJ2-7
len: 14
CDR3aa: CASIPGQPPYEQYF
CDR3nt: TGTGCCAGCATTCCGGGACAGCCGCCCTACGAGCAGTACTTC

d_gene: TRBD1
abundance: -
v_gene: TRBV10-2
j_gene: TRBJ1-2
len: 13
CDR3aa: CASSQQGARGYTF
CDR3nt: TGCGCCAGCAGTCAACAGGGGGCGCGTGGCTACACCTTC

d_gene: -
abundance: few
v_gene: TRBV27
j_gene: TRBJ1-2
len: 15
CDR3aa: CASSLQGSAWYGYTF
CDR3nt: TGTGCCAGCAGTTTACAGGGGAGCGCCTGGTATGGCTACACCTTC

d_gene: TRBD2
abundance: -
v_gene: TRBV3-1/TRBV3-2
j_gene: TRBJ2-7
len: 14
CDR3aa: CASSPVAGGFEQYF
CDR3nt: TGTGCCAGCAGCCCCGTTGCGGGGGGGTTCGAGCAGTACTTC

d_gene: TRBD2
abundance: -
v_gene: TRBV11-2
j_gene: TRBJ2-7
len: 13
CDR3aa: CASSLSGGPEQYF
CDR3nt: TGTGCCAGCAGCTTAAGCGGGGGCCCAGAGCAGTACTTC

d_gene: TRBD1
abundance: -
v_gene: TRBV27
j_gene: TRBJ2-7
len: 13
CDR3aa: CASRGTGAHEQYF
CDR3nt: TGTGCCAGCAGGGGGACAGGGGCCCACGAGCAGTACTTC

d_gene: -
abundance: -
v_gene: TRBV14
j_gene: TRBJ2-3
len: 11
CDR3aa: CASSLSDTQYF
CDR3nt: TGTGCCAGCAGCCTATCCGATACGCAGTATTTT

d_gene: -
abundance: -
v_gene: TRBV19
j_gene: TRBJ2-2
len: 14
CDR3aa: CATLGAVDTGELFF
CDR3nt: TGTGCCACCCTGGGGGCCGTCGACACCGGGGAGCTGTTTTTT

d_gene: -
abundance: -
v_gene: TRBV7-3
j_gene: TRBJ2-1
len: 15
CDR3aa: CASSLLARLDNEQFF
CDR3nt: TGTGCCAGCAGCTTACTAGCTCGCCTGGACAATGAGCAGTTCTTC

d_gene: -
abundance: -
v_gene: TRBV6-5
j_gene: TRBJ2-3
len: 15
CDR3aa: CASSFARGRTDTQYF
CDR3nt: TGTGCCAGCAGTTTTGCGCGGGGTCGCACAGATACGCAGTATTTT

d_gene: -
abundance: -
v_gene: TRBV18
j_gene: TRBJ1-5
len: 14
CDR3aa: CASSPPGSNQPQHF
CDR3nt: TGTGCCAGCTCACCACCCGGTAGCAATCAGCCCCAGCATTTT

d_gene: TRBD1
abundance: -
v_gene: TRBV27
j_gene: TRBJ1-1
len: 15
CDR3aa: CASSPQGTGGGKAFF
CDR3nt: TGTGCCAGCAGTCCCCAAGGGACAGGGGGCGGTAAAGCTTTCTTT

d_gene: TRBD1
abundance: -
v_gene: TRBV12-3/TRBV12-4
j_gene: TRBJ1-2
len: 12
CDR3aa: CASRTGGYGYTF
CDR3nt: TGTGCCAGCAGAACAGGGGGCTATGGCTACACCTTC

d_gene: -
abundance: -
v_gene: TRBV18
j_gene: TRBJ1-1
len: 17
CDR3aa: CASSPTYPWTDNTEAFF
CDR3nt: TGTGCCAGCTCACCCACCTACCCGTGGACAGATAACACTGAAGCTTTCTTT

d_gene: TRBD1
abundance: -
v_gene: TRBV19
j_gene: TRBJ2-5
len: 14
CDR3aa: CASRGQGKSETQYF
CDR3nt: TGTGCCAGTAGGGGACAGGGTAAATCAGAGACCCAGTACTTC